The following is a T cell receptor beta chain sequence with its context. Its antigen remains unidentified. TCRdb keeps only in-frame clones here, not all; method: immunoSEQ multiplex PCR. The profile shows about 130,000 clones, about four fifths of them singletons. Germline lookup yields CDR1 SGHNT and CDR2 YYREEE (reference sequence). This CDR3 is built from 17 residues. The V end was cut by 4 bases, the J end by 1 base, with 19 bases between. This sample was taken from a study of a mutant IDH1 vaccine in newly diagnosed glioma. Overall study context: The patients were given eight vaccinations, one each in weeks 1, 3, 5, 7, 11, 15, 19 and 23. Investigators started vaccination 4-6 weeks after radiotherapy alone, or with temozolomide cycles.

Described time point: week 11, during vaccination. Doses consisted of 300 ug of mutant IDH1 20-mer peptide each, paired with topical imiquimod. Donors had new WHO grade 3 or 4 IDH1-mutant, ATRX-lost astrocytomas. The sequence was collected from a middle-aged man with glioma. Source: PBMCs, taken from a glioma patient whose treatment included an IDH1 peptide vaccine. This chain connects TRBV5-4 to TRBJ2-3, with D possibly being TRBD2 (7 bases). The CDR3 loop reads CASSPWGGARGTDTQYF. The CDR3 DNA reads as TGTGCCAGCAGCCCATGGGGGGGGGCTCGAGGCACAGATACGCAGTATTTT.